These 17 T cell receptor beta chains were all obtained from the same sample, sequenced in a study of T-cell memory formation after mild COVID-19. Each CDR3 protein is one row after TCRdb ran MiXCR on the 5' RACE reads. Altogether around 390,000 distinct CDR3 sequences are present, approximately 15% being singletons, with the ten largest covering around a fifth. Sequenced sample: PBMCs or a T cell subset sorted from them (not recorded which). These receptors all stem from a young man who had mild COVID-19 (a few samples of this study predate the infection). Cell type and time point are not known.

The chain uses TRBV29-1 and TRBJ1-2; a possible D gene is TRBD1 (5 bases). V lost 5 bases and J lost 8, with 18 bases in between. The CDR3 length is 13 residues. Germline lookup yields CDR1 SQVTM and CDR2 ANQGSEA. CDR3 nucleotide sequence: TGCAGCGTTAACCGCCAGGGAAGTGGCGGCTACACCTTC. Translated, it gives CSVNRQGSGGYTF.

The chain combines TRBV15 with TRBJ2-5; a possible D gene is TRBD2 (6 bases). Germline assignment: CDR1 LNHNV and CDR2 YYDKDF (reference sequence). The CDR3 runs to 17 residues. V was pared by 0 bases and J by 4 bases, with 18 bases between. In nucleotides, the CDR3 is TGTGCCACCAGCAGAGATGCGGGGCGATCCGGTGGAGAGACCCAGTACTTC. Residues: CATSRDAGRSGGETQYF.

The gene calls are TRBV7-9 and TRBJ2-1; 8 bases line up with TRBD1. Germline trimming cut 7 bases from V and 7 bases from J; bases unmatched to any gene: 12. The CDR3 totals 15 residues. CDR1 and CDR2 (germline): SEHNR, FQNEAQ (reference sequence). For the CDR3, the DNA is TGTGCCAGCACCCCCCGGGACAGGTCTGGTAATGAGCAGTTCTTC. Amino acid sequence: CASTPRDRSGNEQFF.

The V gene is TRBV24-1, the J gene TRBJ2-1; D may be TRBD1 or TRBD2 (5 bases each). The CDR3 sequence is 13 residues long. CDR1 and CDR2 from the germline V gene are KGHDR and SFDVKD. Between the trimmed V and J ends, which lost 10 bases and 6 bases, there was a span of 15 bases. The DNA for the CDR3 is TGTGCCACACGGGACCGCGCCCCCAATGAGCAGTTCTTC. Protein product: CATRDRAPNEQFF.

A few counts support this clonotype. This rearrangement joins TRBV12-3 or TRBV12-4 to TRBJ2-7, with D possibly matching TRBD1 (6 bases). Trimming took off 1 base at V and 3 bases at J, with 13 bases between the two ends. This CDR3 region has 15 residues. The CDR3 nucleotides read TGTGCCAGCAGTTTAGGGGCAGGGGTCGGCTACGAGCAGTACTTC. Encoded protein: CASSLGAGVGYEQYF.

Here the CDR3 reads CASSPRALAVEQFF. CDR3 nucleotides: TGTGCCAGCTCCCCCCGAGCTCTAGCCGTTGAGCAGTTCTTC. V is TRBV18 and J is TRBJ2-1; maybe TRBD2 (5 bases). The germline V gene encodes CDR1 KGHSH and CDR2 LQKENI. This CDR3 spans 14 amino acids. Trimming removed 6 bases at V and 9 bases at J, with 18 bases between.

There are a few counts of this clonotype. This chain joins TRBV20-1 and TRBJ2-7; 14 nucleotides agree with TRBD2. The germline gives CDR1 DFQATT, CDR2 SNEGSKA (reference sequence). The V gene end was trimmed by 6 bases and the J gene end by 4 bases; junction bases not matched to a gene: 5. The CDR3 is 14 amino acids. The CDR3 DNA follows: TGCAGTGCCTCCGGGACTAGCGGGGGTTACGAGCAGTACTTC. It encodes CSASGTSGGYEQYF.

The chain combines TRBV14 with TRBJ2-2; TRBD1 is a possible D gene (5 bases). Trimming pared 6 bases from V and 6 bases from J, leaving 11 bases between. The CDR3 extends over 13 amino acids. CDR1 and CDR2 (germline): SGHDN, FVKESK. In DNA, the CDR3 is TGTGCCAGCAGAAATACAGGAGCCGGGGAGCTGTTTTTT. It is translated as CASRNTGAGELFF.

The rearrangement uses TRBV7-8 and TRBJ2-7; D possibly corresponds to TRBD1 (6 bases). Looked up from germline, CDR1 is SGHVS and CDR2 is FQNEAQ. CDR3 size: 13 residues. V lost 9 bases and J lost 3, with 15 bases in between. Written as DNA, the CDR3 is TGTGCCAGTGCCACAGGGCTTCTCTACGAGCAGTACGTC. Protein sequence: CASATGLLYEQYV.

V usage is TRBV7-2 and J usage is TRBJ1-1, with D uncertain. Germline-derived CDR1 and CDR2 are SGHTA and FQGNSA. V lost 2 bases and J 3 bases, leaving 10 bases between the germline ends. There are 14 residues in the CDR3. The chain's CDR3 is CASSLKGWYTEAFF. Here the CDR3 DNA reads TGTGCCAGCAGCTTAAAGGGATGGTACACTGAAGCTTTCTTT.

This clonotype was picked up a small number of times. The CDR3 region is CASSLSHSTNEKLFF. CDR3 coding DNA: TGCGCCAGCAGCTTGTCACATTCAACTAATGAAAAACTGTTTTTT. The genes are TRBV5-1 and TRBJ1-4, with D uncertain. Trimming took 1 base from V and 0 from J, leaving 7 bases between them. The CDR3 covers 15 residues. Per the germline V gene, CDR1 is SGHRS and CDR2 is YFSETQ. Looking up the rest from reference TRBV5-1 and TRBJ1-4 gives the full variable domain: KAGVTQTPRYLIKTRGQQVTLSCSPISGHRSVSWYQQTPGQGLQFLFEYFSETQRNKGNFPGRFSGRQFSNSRSEMNVSTLELGDSALYLCASSLSHSTNEKLFFGSGTQLSVL.

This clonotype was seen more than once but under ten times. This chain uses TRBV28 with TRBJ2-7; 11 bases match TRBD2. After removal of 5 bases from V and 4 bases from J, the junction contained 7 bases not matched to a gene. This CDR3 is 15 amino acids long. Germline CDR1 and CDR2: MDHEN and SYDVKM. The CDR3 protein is CASSPGTSGRYEQYV. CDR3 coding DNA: TGTGCCAGCAGTCCCGGGACTAGCGGTCGGTACGAGCAGTACGTC.

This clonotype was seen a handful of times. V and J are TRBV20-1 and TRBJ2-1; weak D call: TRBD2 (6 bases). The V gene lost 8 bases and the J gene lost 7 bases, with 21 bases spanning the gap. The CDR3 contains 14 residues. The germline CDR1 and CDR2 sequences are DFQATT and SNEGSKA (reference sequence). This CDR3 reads CSLVPGTWGNEQFF. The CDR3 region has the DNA TGCAGTCTTGTCCCCGGGACTTGGGGGAATGAGCAGTTCTTC.

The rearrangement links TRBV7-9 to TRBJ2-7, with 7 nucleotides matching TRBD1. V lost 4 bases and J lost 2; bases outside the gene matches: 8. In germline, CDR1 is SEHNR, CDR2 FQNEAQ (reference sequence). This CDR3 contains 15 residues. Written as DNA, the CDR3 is TGTGCCAGCAGCTCCCACGGCCAGGGGGCCTACGAGCAGTACTTC. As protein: CASSSHGQGAYEQYF.

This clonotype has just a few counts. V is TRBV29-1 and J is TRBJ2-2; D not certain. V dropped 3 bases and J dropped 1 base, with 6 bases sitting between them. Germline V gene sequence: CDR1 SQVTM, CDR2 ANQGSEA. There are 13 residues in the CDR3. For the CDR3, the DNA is TGCAGCGTTGACCCAGGGAACACCGGGGAGCTGTTTTTT. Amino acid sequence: CSVDPGNTGELFF.

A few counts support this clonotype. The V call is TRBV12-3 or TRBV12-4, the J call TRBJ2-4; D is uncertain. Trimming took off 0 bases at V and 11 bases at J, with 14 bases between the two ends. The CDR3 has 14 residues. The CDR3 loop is CASSLAEAGLLQYF. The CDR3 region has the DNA TGTGCCAGCAGTTTAGCTGAGGCAGGCCTACTTCAGTACTTC.

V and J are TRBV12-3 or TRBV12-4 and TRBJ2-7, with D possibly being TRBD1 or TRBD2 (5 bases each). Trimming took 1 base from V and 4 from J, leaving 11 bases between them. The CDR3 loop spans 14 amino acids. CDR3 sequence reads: CASSLVGVGYEQYF. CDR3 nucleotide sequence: TGTGCCAGCAGTTTAGTGGGGGTCGGGTACGAGCAGTACTTC.